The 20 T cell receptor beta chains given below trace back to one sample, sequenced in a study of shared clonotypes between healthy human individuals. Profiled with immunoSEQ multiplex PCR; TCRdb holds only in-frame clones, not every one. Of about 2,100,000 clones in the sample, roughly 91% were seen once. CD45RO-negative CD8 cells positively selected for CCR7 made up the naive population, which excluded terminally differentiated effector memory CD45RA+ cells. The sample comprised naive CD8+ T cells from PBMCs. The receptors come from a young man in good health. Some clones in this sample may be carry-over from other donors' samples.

CDR3 sequence (DNA): TGTGCCAGCAGTGAAACCGGGACAGATTATGGCTACACCTTC. It encodes CASSETGTDYGYTF. The J gene is TRBJ1-2, the V gene TRBV2; 7 positions match TRBD1. The trim removed 2 bases at V and 5 bases at J, leaving 5 bases unmatched. Germline V lookup: CDR1 SNHLY, CDR2 FYNNEI. This CDR3 comprises 14 residues.

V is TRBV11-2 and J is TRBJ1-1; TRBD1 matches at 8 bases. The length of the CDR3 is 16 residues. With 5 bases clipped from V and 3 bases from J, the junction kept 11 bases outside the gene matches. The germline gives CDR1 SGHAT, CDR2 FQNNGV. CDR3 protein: CASSVYSQGAYTEAFF. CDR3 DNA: TGTGCCAGCAGCGTCTATAGCCAGGGGGCTTACACTGAAGCTTTCTTT.

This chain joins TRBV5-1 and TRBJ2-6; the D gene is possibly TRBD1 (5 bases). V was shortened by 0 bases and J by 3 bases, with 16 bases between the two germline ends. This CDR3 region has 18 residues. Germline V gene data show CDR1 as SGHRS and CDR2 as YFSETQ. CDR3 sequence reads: CASSLDKGLKIGANVLTF. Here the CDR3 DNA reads TGCGCCAGCAGCTTGGATAAGGGGTTAAAAATTGGGGCCAACGTCCTGACTTTC.

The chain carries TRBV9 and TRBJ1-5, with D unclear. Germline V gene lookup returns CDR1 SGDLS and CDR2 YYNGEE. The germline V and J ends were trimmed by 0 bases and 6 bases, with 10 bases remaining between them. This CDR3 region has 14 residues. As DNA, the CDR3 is TGTGCCAGCAGCGTAGACTGGATAGGTCAGCCCCAGCATTTT. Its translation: CASSVDWIGQPQHF.

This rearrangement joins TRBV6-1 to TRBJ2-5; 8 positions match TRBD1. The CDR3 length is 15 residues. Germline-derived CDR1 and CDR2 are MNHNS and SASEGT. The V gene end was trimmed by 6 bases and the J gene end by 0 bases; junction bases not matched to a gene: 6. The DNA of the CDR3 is TGTGCCAGCAGGATCCACAGGGGGTACCAAGAGACCCAGTACTTC. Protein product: CASRIHRGYQETQYF.

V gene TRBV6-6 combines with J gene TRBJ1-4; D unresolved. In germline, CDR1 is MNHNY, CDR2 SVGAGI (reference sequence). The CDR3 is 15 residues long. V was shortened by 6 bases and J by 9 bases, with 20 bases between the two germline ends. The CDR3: CASSPWRVGWKKLFF. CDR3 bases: TGTGCCAGCAGCCCGTGGCGGGTCGGGTGGAAAAAACTGTTTTTT.

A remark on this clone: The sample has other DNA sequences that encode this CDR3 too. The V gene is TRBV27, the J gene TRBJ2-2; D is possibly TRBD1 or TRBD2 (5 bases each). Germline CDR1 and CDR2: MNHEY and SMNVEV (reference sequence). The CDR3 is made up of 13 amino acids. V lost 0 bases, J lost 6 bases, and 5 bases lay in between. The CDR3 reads CASSLSGAGELFF. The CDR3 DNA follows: TGTGCCAGCAGTTTATCGGGGGCCGGGGAGCTGTTTTTT.

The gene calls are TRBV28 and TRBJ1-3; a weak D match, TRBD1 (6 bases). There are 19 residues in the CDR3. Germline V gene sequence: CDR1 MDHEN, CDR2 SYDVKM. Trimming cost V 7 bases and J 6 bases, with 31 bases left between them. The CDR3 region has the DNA TGTGCCAGCATTCCCAGCGCGGGGGGCCCTACCTCCGGCCCAAACACCATATATTTT. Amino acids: CASIPSAGGPTSGPNTIYF.

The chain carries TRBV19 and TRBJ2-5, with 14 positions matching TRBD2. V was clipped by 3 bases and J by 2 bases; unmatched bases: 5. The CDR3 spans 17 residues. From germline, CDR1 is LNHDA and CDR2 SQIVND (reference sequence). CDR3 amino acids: CASSMGLAGVTQETQYF. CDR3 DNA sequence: TGTGCCAGTAGTATGGGACTAGCGGGAGTCACACAAGAGACCCAGTACTTC.

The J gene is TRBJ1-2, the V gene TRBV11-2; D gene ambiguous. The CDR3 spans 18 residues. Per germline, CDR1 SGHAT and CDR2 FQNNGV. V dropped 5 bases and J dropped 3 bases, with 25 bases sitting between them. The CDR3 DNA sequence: TGTGCCAGCAGCCCCAAAAGGTCGGTGGGGAACGTTGACTATGGCTACACCTTC. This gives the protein CASSPKRSVGNVDYGYTF.

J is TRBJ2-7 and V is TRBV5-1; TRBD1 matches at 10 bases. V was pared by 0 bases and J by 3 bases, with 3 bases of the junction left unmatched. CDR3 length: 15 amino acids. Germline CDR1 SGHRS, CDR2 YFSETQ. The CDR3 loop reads CASSLADRGRYEQYF. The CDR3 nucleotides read TGCGCCAGCAGCTTGGCCGACAGGGGGCGCTACGAGCAGTACTTC.

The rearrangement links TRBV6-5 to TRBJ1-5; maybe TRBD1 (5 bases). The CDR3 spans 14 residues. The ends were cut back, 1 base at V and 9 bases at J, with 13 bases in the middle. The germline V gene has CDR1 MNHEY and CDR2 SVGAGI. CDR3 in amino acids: CASSYLEGSGPQHF. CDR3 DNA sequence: TGTGCCAGCAGTTACTTAGAGGGGAGTGGGCCCCAGCATTTT.

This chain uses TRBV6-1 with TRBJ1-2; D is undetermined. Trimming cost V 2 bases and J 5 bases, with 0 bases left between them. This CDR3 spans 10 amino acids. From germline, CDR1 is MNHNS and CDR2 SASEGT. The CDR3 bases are TGTGCCAGCAGTGAATATGGCTACACCTTC. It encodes CASSEYGYTF.

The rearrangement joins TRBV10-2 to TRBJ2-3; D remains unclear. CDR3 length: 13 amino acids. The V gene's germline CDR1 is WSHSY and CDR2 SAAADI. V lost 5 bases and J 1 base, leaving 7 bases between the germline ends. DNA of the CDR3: TGCGCCAGCAGTAGACTCCGCACAGATACGCAGTATTTT. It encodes CASSRLRTDTQYF.

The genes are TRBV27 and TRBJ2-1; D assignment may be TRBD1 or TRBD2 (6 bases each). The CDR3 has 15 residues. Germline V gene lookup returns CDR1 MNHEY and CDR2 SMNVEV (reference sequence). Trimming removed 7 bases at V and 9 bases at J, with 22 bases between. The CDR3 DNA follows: TGTGCCAGCACCACCCTCGGGCGAGGGGGACTTGAGCAGTTCTTC. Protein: CASTTLGRGGLEQFF.

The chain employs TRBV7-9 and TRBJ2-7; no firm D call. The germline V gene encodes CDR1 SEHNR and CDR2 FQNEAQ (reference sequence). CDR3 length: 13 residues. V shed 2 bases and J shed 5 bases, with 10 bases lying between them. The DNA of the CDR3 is TGTGCCAGCAGCTTAATCGAGCAGCACGAGCAGTACTTC. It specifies CASSLIEQHEQYF.

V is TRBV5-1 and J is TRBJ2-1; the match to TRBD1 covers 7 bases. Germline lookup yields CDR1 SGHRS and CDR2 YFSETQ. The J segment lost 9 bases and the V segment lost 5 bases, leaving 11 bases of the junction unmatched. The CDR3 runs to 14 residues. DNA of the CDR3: TGCGCCAGCAGTCCGAGACAGGGTGCCGGTGAGCAGTTCTTC. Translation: CASSPRQGAGEQFF.

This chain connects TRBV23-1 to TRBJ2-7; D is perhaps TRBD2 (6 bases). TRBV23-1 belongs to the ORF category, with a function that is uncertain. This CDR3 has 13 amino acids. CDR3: CAFPRRPGGVQYF. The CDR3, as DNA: TGCGCATTTCCACGGAGGCCCGGGGGTGTGCAGTACTTC.

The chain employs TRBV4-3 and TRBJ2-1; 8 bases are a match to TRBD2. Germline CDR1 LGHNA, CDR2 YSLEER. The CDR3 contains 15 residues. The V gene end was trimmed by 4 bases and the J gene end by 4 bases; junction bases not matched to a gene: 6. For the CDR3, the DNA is TGCGCCAGCAGCCTCGGGACTAGAGAATACAATGAGCAGTTCTTC. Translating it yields CASSLGTREYNEQFF.

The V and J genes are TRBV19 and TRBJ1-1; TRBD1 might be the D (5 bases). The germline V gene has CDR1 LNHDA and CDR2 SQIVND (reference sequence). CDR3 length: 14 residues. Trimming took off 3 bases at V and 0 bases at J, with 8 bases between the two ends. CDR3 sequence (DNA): TGTGCCAGTAGTATGGGGGTTATGAACACTGAAGCTTTCTTT. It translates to CASSMGVMNTEAFF.